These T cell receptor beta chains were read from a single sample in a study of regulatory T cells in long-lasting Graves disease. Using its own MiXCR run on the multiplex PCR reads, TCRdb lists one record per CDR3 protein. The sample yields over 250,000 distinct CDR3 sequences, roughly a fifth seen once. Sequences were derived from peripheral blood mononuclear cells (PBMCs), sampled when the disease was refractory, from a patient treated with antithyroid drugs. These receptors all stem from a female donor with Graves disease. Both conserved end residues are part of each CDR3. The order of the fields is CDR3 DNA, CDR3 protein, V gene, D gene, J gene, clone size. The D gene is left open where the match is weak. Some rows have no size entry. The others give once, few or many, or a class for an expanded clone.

DNA: TGTGCCAGCAGCTTAGGGACCGGACCCTATGGCTACACCTTC
CDR3: CASSLGTGPYGYTF
V: TRBV7-2
D: .
J: TRBJ1-2
size: many

DNA: TGTGCCAGCAGTGAAGGGACTCCCCCTTGGTTCTTC
CDR3: CASSEGTPPWFF
V: TRBV2
D: .
J: TRBJ2-1
size: .

DNA: TGCAGCGTTGAAGCAGGGGAAACCGGGGAGCTGTTTTTT
CDR3: CSVEAGETGELFF
V: TRBV29-1
D: .
J: TRBJ2-2
size: .

DNA: TGCAGTGCTACCCCGTCCTGGATTGCGGGAGGGCCCGGGACGCAGTATTTT
CDR3: CSATPSWIAGGPGTQYF
V: TRBV20-1
D: TRBD2
J: TRBJ2-3
size: .

DNA: TGCGCCAGCAGCTTGGGGCGAAGGGACAACTATGGCTACACCTTC
CDR3: CASSLGRRDNYGYTF
V: TRBV5-1
D: .
J: TRBJ1-2
size: .

DNA: TGCAGTGCCAGACTTAGAGGCGGGACTAATGAAAAACTGTTTTTT
CDR3: CSARLRGGTNEKLFF
V: TRBV20-1
D: .
J: TRBJ1-4
size: .

DNA: TGCGCCAGCAGCCAACGTCAGGGGAACACTGAAGCTTTCTTT
CDR3: CASSQRQGNTEAFF
V: TRBV4-1
D: .
J: TRBJ1-1
size: few

DNA: TGCAGTGCTAGTTGGGACACTGAAGCTTTCTTT
CDR3: CSASWDTEAFF
V: TRBV20-1
D: .
J: TRBJ1-1
size: many

DNA: TGTGCCAGCAGCTTAGTCACGCGGAGCTCAGAGCAGTACTTC
CDR3: CASSLVTRSSEQYF
V: TRBV7-9
D: .
J: TRBJ2-7
size: many

DNA: TGTGCCAGCAGTGACAGGGGGTTGGGAGAGACCCAGTACTTC
CDR3: CASSDRGLGETQYF
V: TRBV6-1
D: TRBD1
J: TRBJ2-5
size: few

DNA: TGTGCCAGCAGCTTAGAAGTAGGTTCGACTAGCAGCACCGGGGAGCTGTTTTTT
CDR3: CASSLEVGSTSSTGELFF
V: TRBV7-2
D: TRBD2
J: TRBJ2-2
size: many

DNA: TGTGCCAGCAGTTACTCGCCTAGCGCTAGCTCCTACAATGAGCAGTTCTTC
CDR3: CASSYSPSASSYNEQFF
V: TRBV6-5
D: .
J: TRBJ2-1
size: .